These T cell receptor beta chains were read from a single sample in a study of early T cells in non-severe SARS-CoV-2 infection. TCRdb re-called the 5' RACE reads through MiXCR, storing one row per CDR3 protein. The sample has roughly 40,000 distinct CDR3 sequences, over 4.5% seen once. Sequenced sample: whole blood. Receptors were obtained from an adult who was a healthcare worker with PCR-confirmed SARS-CoV-2 infection or an uninfected control (not recorded which). Each CDR3 is given with its conserved first and last residue. A D gene is named only where the DNA matches it firmly. Clone sizes are given selectively: once, few, many, or a class where the clone is expanded.

size	V	J	D	DNA	CDR3
-	TRBV6-6	TRBJ2-2	TRBD2	TGTGCCAGCAGTTACACCCTTAGCGGGAGGGCCACCGGGGAGCTGTTTTTT	CASSYTLSGRATGELFF
many	TRBV6-4	TRBJ2-2	-	TGTGCCAGCAGTGCCCTCGGGAACACCGGGGAGCTGTTTTTT	CASSALGNTGELFF
many	TRBV14	TRBJ1-2	-	TGTGCCAGCAGTCCGGGCAGGTCGGGGAACTATGGCTACACCTTC	CASSPGRSGNYGYTF
many	TRBV27	TRBJ1-6	-	TGTGCCAGCAGTTTATCGGGTACCAACTATAATTCACCCCTCCACTTT	CASSLSGTNYNSPLHF
-	TRBV4-1	TRBJ1-1	TRBD1	TGCGCCAGCAGCCCGCCTGGGACAGAATACACTGAAGCTTTCTTT	CASSPPGTEYTEAFF
-	TRBV12-3/TRBV12-4	TRBJ2-4	TRBD1	TGTGCCAGCAGTTTCCCCATACAGGGGGAGAACATTCAGTACTTC	CASSFPIQGENIQYF
few	TRBV20-1	TRBJ1-2	-	TGCAGTGCCGTCAAGCTCTATGGCTACACCTTC	CSAVKLYGYTF
many	TRBV6-6	TRBJ2-3	TRBD2	TGTGCCAGCAGTCTGACTAGCGGGAGTGCAGATACGCAGTATTTT	CASSLTSGSADTQYF
few	TRBV3-1	TRBJ2-1	TRBD2	TGTGCCAGCAGCCCCCGCTGGGAGGGCGATGAGCAGTTCTTC	CASSPRWEGDEQFF
many	TRBV7-9	TRBJ2-7	-	TGTGCCAGCAGCTCGTTTGGGGGCCATACCTCCTACGAGCAGTACTTC	CASSSFGGHTSYEQYF
few	TRBV11-2	TRBJ2-3	-	TGTGCCAGCAGCTTTGCCCGAGGGCGGGCAGATACGCAGTATTTT	CASSFARGRADTQYF
few	TRBV10-3	TRBJ1-1	TRBD1	TGTGCCATCAGTCGACAGGGGAACACTGAAGCTTTCTTT	CAISRQGNTEAFF
many	TRBV25-1	TRBJ2-7	TRBD2	TGTGCCAGCGGACTAGCGGGAGGACACGAGCAGTACTTC	CASGLAGGHEQYF
many	TRBV11-2	TRBJ2-5	TRBD2	TGTGCCAGCAGCTTAGTCCTAGCGGGAGGGGCAGAGACCCAGTACTTC	CASSLVLAGGAETQYF
many	TRBV10-3	TRBJ2-7	TRBD2	TGTGCCATCAGTCCCTTAGCGGGAGAGAGCGAGCAGTACTTC	CAISPLAGESEQYF
-	TRBV2	TRBJ2-7	-	TGTGCCATCCGGACTACCGCTGCTGTCGAGCAGTACTTC	CAIRTTAAVEQYF
many	TRBV10-3	TRBJ1-2	-	TGTGCCATCAGTGAGTCAGGTCGAGGCAGGGGTAATGGCTACACCTTC	CAISESGRGRGNGYTF
many	TRBV10-3	TRBJ1-4	TRBD1	TGTGCCACCGGGACAGATGCAACTAATGAAAAACTGTTTTTT	CATGTDATNEKLFF
many	TRBV11-2	TRBJ2-1	TRBD2	TGTGCCAGCAGGGCCGGGACTAGCGGGACGGATGAGCGGTTCTTC	CASRAGTSGTDERFF
many	TRBV4-1	TRBJ2-3	-	TGCGCCAGCAGCTTAGGAACCCCCGTCACAGATACGCAGTATTTT	CASSLGTPVTDTQYF
many	TRBV10-1	TRBJ2-5	-	TGCGCCAGCAGTGACCAGGGCCCGCAAGAGACCCAGTACTTC	CASSDQGPQETQYF
many	TRBV10-3	TRBJ2-7	TRBD1	TGTGCCATCAGTGAGACAGGGGGTTTCGAGCAGTACTTC	CAISETGGFEQYF
-	TRBV28	TRBJ1-6	-	TGTGCCAGCAGTTTCACAGGGACTATCTATAATTCACCCCTCCACTTT	CASSFTGTIYNSPLHF
many	TRBV5-1	TRBJ2-2	TRBD2	TGTGCCAGCAGCCTAGCGGGAACCGGGGAGCTGTTTTTT	CASSLAGTGELFF
many	TRBV5-1	TRBJ1-4	-	TGCGCCAGCAGCTTGGCCGCGGGGCCCAGAGAAAAACTGTTTTTT	CASSLAAGPREKLFF
-	TRBV4-1	TRBJ2-7	TRBD2	TGCGCCAGCAGCCACCTAGCGGGAGGGCCAGGTGAGCAGTACTTC	CASSHLAGGPGEQYF
-	TRBV6-6	TRBJ2-3	TRBD2	TGTGCCAGCAGCGGGAGGGGATTAGATACGCAGTATTTT	CASSGRGLDTQYF
many	TRBV7-9	TRBJ1-1	-	TGTGCCAGCAGCTCCACCCCGGGGATGCTCTTGCGGGCTTTCTTT	CASSSTPGMLLRAFF
-	TRBV15	TRBJ2-7	-	TGTGCCACCAGCTTACCGGGAGAGGGCCACGAGCAGTACTTC	CATSLPGEGHEQYF
few	TRBV27	TRBJ2-7	-	TGTGCCAGCAGTCCGGGGATACCCTACGAGCAGTACTTC	CASSPGIPYEQYF
few	TRBV14	TRBJ2-1	TRBD2	TGTGCCAGCAGCCTTTTAGCGGGAGGTCGGGGACACAATGAGCAGTTCTTC	CASSLLAGGRGHNEQFF
many	TRBV28	TRBJ1-5	-	TGTGCCAGCAGTCCGGCGAGGGGAGGAGGGCAGCCCCAGCATTTT	CASSPARGGGQPQHF
many	TRBV5-6	TRBJ2-1	-	TGTGCCAGCAGCCTTGGGGCCGCCTACTCCTACAATGAGCAGTTCTTC	CASSLGAAYSYNEQFF
many	TRBV9	TRBJ2-1	TRBD2	TGTGCCAGCAGCGTCATTGGACTAGCGGGAGGAGCACACAATGAGCAGTTCTTC	CASSVIGLAGGAHNEQFF
many	TRBV7-9	TRBJ2-3	TRBD2	TGTGCCAGCAGCCCTCAGGGGTTAGCGGGACCTATGCAGTATTTT	CASSPQGLAGPMQYF
many	TRBV11-2	TRBJ1-1	TRBD1	TGTGCCAGCAGGGGACAGGTTAACACTGAAGCTTTCTTT	CASRGQVNTEAFF
many	TRBV19	TRBJ2-1	TRBD1	TGTGCCACTGGGACAGGCTCCTACAATGAGCAGTTCTTC	CATGTGSYNEQFF
many	TRBV20-1	TRBJ1-5	TRBD1	TGCAGTGGAACAGGGGGAGGTCAGCCCCAGCATTTT	CSGTGGGQPQHF
many	TRBV29-1	TRBJ2-3	-	TGCAGCGTTCGGTCGGGGAGCACAGATACGCAGTATTTT	CSVRSGSTDTQYF
many	TRBV5-3	TRBJ2-5	-	TGTGCCAGCGCCCGGGAAGCGCGTCGAGAGACCCAGTACTTC	CASAREARRETQYF
many	TRBV20-1	TRBJ2-7	-	TGCAGTGCTAGAGATCGGGACCCTGCCCGGTCGGCTTACGAGCAGTACTTC	CSARDRDPARSAYEQYF
many	TRBV7-6	TRBJ2-7	TRBD2	TGTGCCAGCAGCTCGGCCTCCGGTAGCGGGAGTGTGTACGAGCAGTACTTC	CASSSASGSGSVYEQYF
many	TRBV19	TRBJ2-7	-	TGTGCCAGTAGTCCTAGCCTCCCCTACGAGCAGTACTTC	CASSPSLPYEQYF
many	TRBV6-4	TRBJ2-1	TRBD2	TGTGCCAGCAGTCCGACTAGCGGGAGTGTCAATGAGCAGTTCTTC	CASSPTSGSVNEQFF
many	TRBV19	TRBJ2-1	-	TGTGCCAGTAACGCGGAATGGGATCGTGAGCAGTTCTTC	CASNAEWDREQFF
many	TRBV6-5	TRBJ2-3	-	TGTGCCAGCAGTAGGGCCTCCGCGACAGATACGCAGTATTTT	CASSRASATDTQYF
many	TRBV3-1	TRBJ1-1	-	TGTGCCAGCAGCCAAGAAGGGGGAAACACTGAAGCTTTCTTT	CASSQEGGNTEAFF
-	TRBV6-5	TRBJ2-2	TRBD2	TGTGCCAGCAGTTTCCGGGGGGGGAACACCGGGGAGCTGTTTTTT	CASSFRGGNTGELFF
-	TRBV28	TRBJ2-7	-	TGTGCCAGCAGTTTGACGGTCACCTACGAGCAGTACTTC	CASSLTVTYEQYF